Included here is one TCR beta chain sequence, with context. This clonotype has just a few counts. Its antigen is unknown. One base away there is no much larger clone; base qualities are not given. This entry belongs to a study of blood T cells in healthy people across ages (dated by TCRdb to between 2014 and 2016). A note on the overall study: In model experiments, roughly one uniquely barcoded TCR beta cDNA molecule per two T cells was captured by template switching. The study measured age-related changes in TCR beta repertoire diversity using deep sequencing normalized with unique cDNA molecular identifiers. Four age groups were formed from the donors: young (average around 15 years), middle-aged (approximately 39), aged (62) and long-lived (around 80). To avoid experimental bias, donors of different ages were spread randomly across the sequencing lanes. Two additional independent replicas of 1 million unique cDNA reads from the same blood draw were analyzed for two donors (one aged 18 to 30 and one aged 80 or older).

Donors were about 36 systemically healthy Caucasian individuals from Russia aged 6 to 90 years. Each donor gave approximately 9.3 milliliters of peripheral blood, collected into EDTA-treated Vacutainer tubes. Ficoll-Paque density-gradient centrifugation was used to isolate PBMCs, with at least 7 million per sample. Total RNA, at least 5 micrograms per sample, was extracted from PBMCs with Trizol reagent. For every donor, flow cytometry on a PBMC aliquot measured the percentage of naive CD45RAhigh/CD27high T cells. The paper as a whole reports these results and caveats: Donor CMV infection status was unknown, potentially confounding age-related changes in expanded clonotypes. A strong correlation was found between observed TCR beta diversity and the percentage of naive T cells measured by flow cytometry. Compared with the aged group, the long-lived group had more naive CD4+ T cells, fewer expanded clones and increased TCR diversity, a pattern suggesting age selection. Conclusive comparison of naive and antigen-experienced compartments was prevented by the profiling of bulk unsorted PBMCs. Observed TCR beta diversity per million T cells fell roughly linearly with age, and a significant reduction was already apparent by age roughly 40. Estimates of total diversity based on one million sequenced T cells were considered lower bounds and underestimates.

The library relied on 5' RACE. Sequencing was performed on an Illumina HiSeq 2500. A second PCR of roughly 7 to 11 cycles was run with a J-beta primer mix and a sample-barcoded 5' primer. A template-switch 5' adaptor carrying 12 random nucleotides introduced a unique molecular identifier onto each TCR beta cDNA molecule. Each sample yielded at least 2.5 million CDR3-containing paired-end reads. The Mint cDNA synthesis kit, primed by a TRBC-specific oligonucleotide, was used to synthesize first-strand cDNA from all RNA. Following uracil-DNA glycosylase treatment, a first 18-cycle PCR with universal primers M1SS and BC2_uni_R was performed on all cDNA. Processing in the source paper ran as follows. Normalization of each sample was performed by random selection of 1 million high-quality reads, each carrying a distinct molecular identifier. Reads with shared molecular identifiers were discarded instead of being binned into consensus sequences. MiTCR, with a Q25 quality threshold and the strictest error-elimination algorithm, was used for CDR3 identification, clonotype clustering and error correction. A nonparametric unseen species model using Euler transformation provided a lower-bound estimate of total TCR beta diversity. TCRdb cleaned the public reads at Q25 with fastp, built clones with MiXCR and kept in-frame beta chains. Every entry covers one CDR3 protein and lists the most common genes and DNA from its rows. The V and J calls and clone size come from TCRdb's table, not from the authors' own analysis. The sample records 710,000 or so distinct CDR3 sequences, 22% of which are singletons. The biggest ten clones account for under 25% of the sample.

A distance of 11 bases separates the germline ends of V and J, which lose 0 bases and 5 bases respectively. Reading from cysteine to phenylalanine, the CDR3 counts 14 amino acids. Of all the DNA, just the CDR3 is kept, 42 bases in frame from base 1. The germline V gene supplies CDR1 SGDLS and CDR2 YYNGEE. The V and J genes are TRBV9 and TRBJ1-1; no D segment can be confidently identified. The sample consisted of blood. This clonotype was sampled from a man between 65 and 85 years old in good health. The DNA reads as follows: TGTGCCAGCAGCGTAGTGATCGGATCAACTGAAGCTTTCTTT. Translated, this is CASSVVIGSTEAFF.